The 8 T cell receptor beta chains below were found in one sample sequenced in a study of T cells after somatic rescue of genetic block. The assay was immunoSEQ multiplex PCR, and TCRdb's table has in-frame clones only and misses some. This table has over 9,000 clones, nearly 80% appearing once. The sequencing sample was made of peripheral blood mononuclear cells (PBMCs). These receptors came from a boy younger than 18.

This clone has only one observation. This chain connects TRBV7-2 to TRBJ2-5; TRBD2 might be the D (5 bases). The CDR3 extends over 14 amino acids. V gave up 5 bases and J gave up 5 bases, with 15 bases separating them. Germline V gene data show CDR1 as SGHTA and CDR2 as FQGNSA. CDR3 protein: CASSRVGSGETQYF. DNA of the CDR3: TGTGCCAGCAGCCGAGTAGGGTCGGGGGAGACCCAGTACTTC. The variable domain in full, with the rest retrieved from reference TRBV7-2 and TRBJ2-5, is GAGVSQSPSNKVTEKGKDVELRCDPISGHTALYWYRQSLGQGLEFLIYFQGNSAPDKSGLPSDRFSAERTGGSVSTLTIQRTQQEDSAVYLCASSRVGSGETQYFGPGTRLLVL.

The DNA of the CDR3 is TGCGCCAGCAGCCAAGATTGGACAGGTAGCACAGATACGCAGTATTTT. It codes for CASSQDWTGSTDTQYF. The chain carries TRBV4-1 and TRBJ2-3; 7 positions match TRBD1. This CDR3 has 16 residues. V lost 0 bases and J lost 0; bases outside the gene matches: 3. Germline CDR1 is MGHRA and CDR2 is YSYEKL.

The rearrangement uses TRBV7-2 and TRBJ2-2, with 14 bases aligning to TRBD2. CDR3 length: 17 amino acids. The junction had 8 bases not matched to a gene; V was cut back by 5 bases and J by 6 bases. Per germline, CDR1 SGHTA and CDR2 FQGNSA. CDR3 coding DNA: TGTGCCAGCAGCCCCGGGACTAGCGGGAGATCACCCGGGGAGCTGTTTTTT. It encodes CASSPGTSGRSPGELFF.

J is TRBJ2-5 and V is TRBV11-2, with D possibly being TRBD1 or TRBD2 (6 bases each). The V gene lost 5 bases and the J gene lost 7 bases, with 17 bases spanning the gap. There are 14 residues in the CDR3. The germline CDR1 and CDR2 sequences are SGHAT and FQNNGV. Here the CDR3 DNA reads TGTGCCAGCAGCCTGAGATCTGGAGGGGGGACCCAGTACTTC. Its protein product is CASSLRSGGGTQYF.

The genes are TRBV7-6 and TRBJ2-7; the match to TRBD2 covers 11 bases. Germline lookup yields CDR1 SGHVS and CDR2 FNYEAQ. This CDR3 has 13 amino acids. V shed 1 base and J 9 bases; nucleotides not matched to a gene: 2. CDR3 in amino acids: CASSLELAGVQYF. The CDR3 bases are TGTGCCAGCAGCTTAGAACTAGCGGGAGTGCAGTACTTC.

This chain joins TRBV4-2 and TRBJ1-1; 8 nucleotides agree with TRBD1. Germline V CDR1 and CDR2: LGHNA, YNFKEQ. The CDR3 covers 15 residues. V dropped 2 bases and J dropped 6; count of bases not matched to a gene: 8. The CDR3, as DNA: TGTGCCAGCAGCCAAATGGACAGGGCGGCTTCTGAAGCTTTCTTT. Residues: CASSQMDRAASEAFF.

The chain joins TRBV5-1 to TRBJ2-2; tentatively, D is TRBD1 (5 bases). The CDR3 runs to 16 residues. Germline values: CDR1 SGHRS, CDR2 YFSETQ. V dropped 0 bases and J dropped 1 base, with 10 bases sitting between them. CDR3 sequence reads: CASSLEAQGNTGELFF. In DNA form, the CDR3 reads TGCGCCAGCAGCTTGGAGGCTCAGGGGAACACCGGGGAGCTGTTTTTT.

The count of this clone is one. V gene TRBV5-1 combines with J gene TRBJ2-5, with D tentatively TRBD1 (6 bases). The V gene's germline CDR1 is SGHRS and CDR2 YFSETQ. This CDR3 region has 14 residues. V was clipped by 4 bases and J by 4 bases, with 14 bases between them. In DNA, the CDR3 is TGCGCCAGCAGCCCCACAGGGTTGGGAGAGACCCAGTACTTC. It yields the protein CASSPTGLGETQYF. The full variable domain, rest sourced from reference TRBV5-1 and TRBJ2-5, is KAGVTQTPRYLIKTRGQQVTLSCSPISGHRSVSWYQQTPGQGLQFLFEYFSETQRNKGNFPGRFSGRQFSNSRSEMNVSTLELGDSALYLCASSPTGLGETQYFGPGTRLLVL.